The rows below give T cell receptor beta chains drawn from one sample of a study of beta chain features in type 1 diabetes. TCRdb's copy holds only in-frame clones and misses some; the assay was immunoSEQ multiplex PCR. This table holds around 250,000 clones, 13% to 15% found once. Sample: naive CD4+ T cells from blood. These receptors came from a man in his thirties or forties with type 1 diabetes. Each CDR3 is given with its conserved first and last residue. The order of the fields is CDR3 length, clone size, D gene, J gene, V gene, CDR3 protein, CDR3 DNA. D genes are given only for firm matches. The size of a clone is reported for some rows only, either as once, few or many, or as a class for expanded clones.

13	few	-	TRBJ2-1	TRBV12-5	CASGLERNNEQFF	TGTGCTAGTGGTTTGGAGCGGAACAATGAGCAGTTCTTC
16	few	-	TRBJ2-7	TRBV28	CASSLARSGGTYEQYF	TGTGCCAGCAGTTTAGCGAGATCAGGTGGCACCTACGAGCAGTACTTC
14	-	TRBD1	TRBJ2-7	TRBV4-3	CASSYGQGLYEQYF	TGCGCCAGCAGTTATGGACAGGGGCTCTACGAGCAGTACTTC
13	once	-	TRBJ1-1	TRBV18	CASSATVYTEAFF	TGTGCCAGCTCAGCGACAGTTTACACTGAAGCTTTCTTT
16	few	-	TRBJ2-7	TRBV18	CASSPPTPGKTYEQYF	TGTGCCAGCTCACCACCTACGCCAGGTAAAACCTACGAGCAGTACTTC
16	few	TRBD2	TRBJ2-1	TRBV18	CASSPPTSGRRNEQFF	TGTGCCAGCTCACCACCGACTAGCGGGAGAAGGAATGAGCAGTTCTTC
15	-	-	TRBJ1-2	TRBV27	CASSSPGTLRDGYTF	TGTGCCAGCAGTTCCCCCGGGACTCTCCGGGATGGCTACACCTTC
12	-	TRBD2	TRBJ2-7	TRBV9	CASSGTSGEQYF	TGTGCCAGCAGCGGGACTAGCGGCGAGCAGTACTTC
13	few	-	TRBJ1-5	TRBV13	CASSLTGNQPQHF	TGTGCCAGCAGCTTGACTGGCAATCAGCCCCAGCATTTT
17	few	-	TRBJ2-1	TRBV27	CASSLESAQGYYNEQFF	TGTGCCAGCAGTTTAGAGTCCGCACAGGGCTACTACAATGAGCAGTTCTTC
16	-	TRBD2	TRBJ2-3	TRBV9	CASSVRGGLGTDTQYF	TGTGCCAGCAGCGTACGAGGGGGACTAGGCACAGATACGCAGTATTTT
15	few	-	TRBJ2-7	TRBV15	CATSRDGGIAYEQYF	TGTGCCACCAGCAGAGATGGAGGGATTGCCTACGAGCAGTACTTC
11	-	-	TRBJ1-2	TRBV12-2	CASRLGLGYTF	TGTGCAAGTCGCTTAGGGCTTGGCTACACCTTC
13	few	-	TRBJ1-5	TRBV7-2	CASSRNRDQPQHF	TGTGCCAGCAGCCGTAACAGGGATCAGCCCCAGCATTTT
14	-	-	TRBJ2-5	TRBV18	CASSPLSSQETQYF	TGTGCCAGCTCACCACTCTCCTCCCAAGAGACCCAGTACTTC
21	few	-	TRBJ2-1	TRBV6-1	CASSEFSLSGPTVLRHNEQFF	TGTGCCAGCAGTGAATTTAGTTTGTCGGGCCCGACAGTCCTTAGGCACAATGAGCAGTTCTTC
12	-	TRBD1	TRBJ2-5	TRBV6-5	CASKGTVETQYF	TGTGCCAGCAAAGGGACAGTCGAGACCCAGTACTTC
16	few	TRBD2	TRBJ2-7	TRBV28	CASTPSSGAGDVEQYF	TGTGCCAGCACCCCTTCTAGCGGGGCCGGAGACGTCGAGCAGTACTTC
17	few	-	TRBJ2-1	TRBV5-1	CASSLVGGRSSYNEQFF	TGCGCCAGCAGCTTGGTCGGGGGAAGGAGCTCCTACAATGAGCAGTTCTTC
12	-	-	TRBJ2-4	TRBV18	CASSPGGNIQYF	TGTGCCAGCTCACCAGGGGGGAACATTCAGTACTTC
14	-	TRBD1	TRBJ1-5	TRBV2	CASRPGQGDVPQHF	TGTGCCAGCAGACCGGGACAGGGGGACGTGCCCCAGCATTTT
14	-	-	TRBJ1-2	TRBV2	CASSELTVNYGYTF	TGTGCCAGCAGCGAGTTGACTGTAAACTATGGCTACACCTTC
17	few	TRBD2	TRBJ2-7	TRBV28	CASMISTGTSGNYEQYF	TGTGCCAGCATGATCTCGACCGGGACTAGCGGGAACTACGAGCAGTACTTC
15	-	TRBD1	TRBJ2-3	TRBV27	CASSLDRGITDTQYF	TGTGCCAGCAGTTTAGACAGGGGTATAACAGATACGCAGTATTTT
16	-	-	TRBJ2-2	TRBV9	CASSVDTGRNTGELFF	TGTGCCAGCAGCGTAGACACAGGGCGGAACACCGGGGAGCTGTTTTTT
14	-	-	TRBJ2-5	TRBV2	CASSGRLVQETQYF	TGTGCCAGCAGTGGTAGACTAGTCCAAGAGACCCAGTACTTC
16	few	-	TRBJ1-2	TRBV4-2	CASSQGFQAGHHGYTF	TGTGCCAGCAGCCAAGGGTTCCAGGCAGGGCACCATGGCTACACCTTC
14	few	TRBD1	TRBJ1-2	TRBV5-1	CASSLERDSYGYTF	TGCGCCAGCAGCTTGGAACGGGACAGCTATGGCTACACCTTC
18	few	TRBD2	TRBJ2-7	TRBV4-3	CASSQDVWGGGLGDEQYF	TGCGCCAGCAGCCAAGATGTTTGGGGGGGAGGACTCGGGGACGAGCAGTACTTC
16	-	-	TRBJ2-1	TRBV9	CASSVGAVQRDNEQFF	TGTGCCAGCAGCGTGGGAGCTGTCCAGCGGGACAATGAGCAGTTCTTC
17	-	TRBD2	TRBJ2-1	TRBV4-1	CASSRTLSGKTYNEQFF	TGCGCCAGCAGCCGGACACTTAGCGGGAAAACCTACAATGAGCAGTTCTTC
12	-	-	TRBJ2-2	TRBV5-6	CASSPPTGELFF	TGTGCCAGCAGCCCCCCGACCGGGGAGCTGTTTTTT
13	few	-	TRBJ2-7	TRBV7-3	CASSPSGTREQYF	TGTGCCAGCAGCCCCTCCGGTACGAGGGAGCAGTACTTC
12	-	-	TRBJ1-2	TRBV7-9	CASSLRTGIYTF	TGTGCCAGCAGCTTACGAACCGGGATCTACACCTTC
13	-	-	TRBJ2-5	TRBV28	CASRRGWEETQYF	TGTGCCAGCAGACGGGGGTGGGAAGAGACCCAGTACTTC
18	-	-	TRBJ1-1	TRBV11-1	CASSLSVAVLGVGTEAFF	TGTGCCAGCAGCTTAAGTGTAGCGGTCCTCGGGGTGGGCACTGAAGCTTTCTTT
14	few	TRBD2	TRBJ2-3	TRBV7-2	CASSPGGSTDTQYF	TGTGCCAGCAGCCCGGGAGGTAGCACAGATACGCAGTATTTT
12	-	-	TRBJ1-1	TRBV10-3	CAISESRGKAFF	TGTGCCATCAGTGAGTCCAGGGGTAAGGCTTTCTTT
13	-	-	TRBJ1-2	TRBV28	CATATQPNYGYTF	TGTGCCACCGCGACTCAACCTAACTATGGCTACACCTTC
13	-	TRBD1	TRBJ1-5	TRBV4-1	CASSRDRNQPQHF	TGCGCCAGCAGCCGGGACAGAAATCAGCCCCAGCATTTT
13	few	-	TRBJ2-1	TRBV7-9	CASSLQGFNEQFF	TGTGCCAGCAGTCTTCAGGGTTTCAATGAGCAGTTCTTC
15	-	TRBD2	TRBJ2-2	TRBV30	CACYRAGGLTGELFF	TGTGCCTGTTACCGAGCGGGAGGGCTCACCGGGGAGCTGTTTTTT
14	-	-	TRBJ2-7	TRBV18	CASSQDRTTYEQYF	TGTGCCAGCTCACAAGACAGGACGACCTACGAGCAGTACTTC
15	-	-	TRBJ2-3	TRBV7-3	CASSLLAGGTDTQYF	TGTGCCAGCAGCTTATTAGCAGGGGGCACAGATACGCAGTATTTT
14	few	TRBD1	TRBJ1-1	TRBV7-3	CASSADRGGTEAFF	TGTGCCAGCAGCGCGGACAGGGGCGGCACTGAAGCTTTCTTT
16	-	-	TRBJ2-7	TRBV7-4	CASTLINSKKSREQYF	TGTGCCAGCACCCTAATCAACAGTAAGAAATCCCGCGAGCAGTACTTC
13	once	-	TRBJ2-3	TRBV7-3	CASSGRNTDTQYF	TGTGCCAGCAGCGGGAGGAACACAGATACGCAGTATTTT
16	-	TRBD1	TRBJ2-7	TRBV7-3	CASSPGQGARAYEQYF	TGTGCCAGCAGCCCCGGACAGGGTGCAAGGGCCTACGAGCAGTACTTC
13	-	-	TRBJ1-5	TRBV30	CAANGGSNQPQHF	TGTGCTGCGAACGGGGGTAGCAATCAGCCCCAGCATTTT
13	many	-	TRBJ2-7	TRBV29-1	CSASRDTTYEQYF	TGCAGCGCCTCCCGGGACACCACCTACGAGCAGTACTTC
19	few	TRBD1	TRBJ1-5	TRBV18	CASSTSRQGTVGSNQPQHF	TGTGCCAGCTCTACCAGCCGACAGGGGACGGTCGGTAGCAATCAGCCCCAGCATTTT
14	few	TRBD2	TRBJ2-1	TRBV11-2	CASSPSGMRDEQFF	TGTGCCAGCAGCCCTAGCGGGATGAGGGATGAGCAGTTCTTC
15	few	TRBD2	TRBJ2-1	TRBV4-2	CASSSGTSVHNEQFF	TGTGCCAGCAGTTCCGGGACTAGCGTACACAATGAGCAGTTCTTC
12	-	-	TRBJ2-7	TRBV28	CASQTQGYEQYF	TGTGCCAGCCAAACCCAGGGCTACGAGCAGTACTTC